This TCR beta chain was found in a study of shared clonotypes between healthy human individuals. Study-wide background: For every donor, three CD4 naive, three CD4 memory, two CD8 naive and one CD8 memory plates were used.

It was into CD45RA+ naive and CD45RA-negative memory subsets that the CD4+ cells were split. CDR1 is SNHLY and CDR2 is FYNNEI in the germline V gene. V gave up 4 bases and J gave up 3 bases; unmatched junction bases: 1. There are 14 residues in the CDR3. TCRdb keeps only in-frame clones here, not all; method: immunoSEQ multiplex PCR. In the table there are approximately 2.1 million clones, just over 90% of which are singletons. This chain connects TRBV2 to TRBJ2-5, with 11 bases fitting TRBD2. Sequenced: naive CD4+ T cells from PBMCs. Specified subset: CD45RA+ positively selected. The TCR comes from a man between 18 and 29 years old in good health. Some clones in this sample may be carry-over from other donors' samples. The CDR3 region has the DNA TGTGCCAGCAGTGCGGGACTAGCGGAAGAGACCCAGTACTTC. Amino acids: CASSAGLAEETQYF.